The sequence of this T cell receptor (beta chain) was determined in a study of T cell repertoires in cytomegalovirus infection. As for the study in general: The public TCR beta signatures pointed to both CMV infection and matching HLA type. Study findings and constraints: The cumulative frequency of public TCR beta families identified carriers of CMV plus the relevant HLA.

Germline V gives CDR1 MGHRA, CDR2 YSYEKL. The V gene lost 2 bases and the J gene lost 2 bases, with 13 bases spanning the gap. This CDR3 spans 15 amino acids. Using its own MiXCR run on the reads, TCRdb lists one record per CDR3 protein. This repertoire shows 300,000 to 400,000 distinct CDR3 sequences, more than 20% found once; its top ten account for 10% to 15%. Details on this clonotype: Its antigen is not known.

This sequence joins TRBV4-1 and TRBJ2-7; no definite D call. The clonotype was recovered from a human donor in good health (CMV status not recorded). Some clones in this sample may be carry-over from other donors' samples. The sequenced sample was cultured PBMCs, obtained from culture after CMV antigen stimulation. DNA for the CDR3: TGCGCCAGCAGCCAACTTGCGAGTGGAGCCTACGAGCAGTACTTC. Translating gives CASSQLASGAYEQYF.